This T cell receptor (beta chain) was documented in a study of vaccination effects on CD4 cells after COVID-19. Study at large: Pools of viral peptides were used by the ViraFEST assay to expand antigen-specific CD4+ T cells ahead of sequencing.

The study, taken as a whole, reports: Late after vaccination, infection- and vaccine-induced clones showed marked clonal contraction.

CD4+ T cells were isolated after nine to ten days of culture. The cohort was immunized with two doses of either the BNT162b2 or mRNA-1273 vaccine. Prior SARS-CoV-2 infection was absent in the vaccine recipients, as shown by negative nucleocapsid antibodies. On day 3 and again on day 7, half the medium was replaced with IL-2 medium. Sequencing was performed with immunoSEQ multiplex PCR; in TCRdb, only in-frame clones are kept and a portion is missing. The sample contains about 40,000 clones, around two thirds of which appear only once. There are 13 residues in the CDR3. Germline CDR1 and CDR2: SQVTM and ANQGSEA. The germline V and J ends were trimmed by 7 bases and 1 base, with 13 bases remaining between them. This clone appeared once. The target antigen is unknown.

This TCR was sampled from a human donor who received a COVID-19 vaccine. The sequences come from CD4+ T cells from PBMCs cultured without peptide, collected after COVID-19 vaccination. The rearrangement links TRBV29-1 to TRBJ1-1; D perhaps matches TRBD1 (5 bases). CDR3 in DNA: TGCAGCGCCTGGGGGGGGGAGAACACTGAAGCTTTCTTT. Translating it yields CSAWGGENTEAFF.